The table lists the clone carrying this TCR beta chain with many counts. Its matching antigen is unknown. Sorted libraries were made with about 1 million CD4+ or CD8+ T cells. The CDR3 is 15 amino acids. Germline V gene lookup returns CDR1 KGHDR and CDR2 SFDVKD. The V gene lost 7 bases and the J gene lost 7 bases, with 18 bases spanning the gap. Synthesis of cDNA was carried out by template-switch 5'RACE. The reaction used 10-nucleotide random UMIs. TCRdb called the 5' RACE reads again in MiXCR, with one record for every CDR3 protein. The sample lists tens of thousands of distinct CDR3 sequences, about 7% seen once, with roughly 5.6% in the top ten. The record originates from a study of neurological immune-mediated disorders. Study results and limitations: Levels of TCR clonal expansion peaked in HTLV-1-associated myelopathy and reached their lowest in multiple sclerosis, under those of healthy controls. Private repertoires in all groups were suggested, as expanded clones shared no CDR3 amino acid sequences across subjects.

V is TRBV24-1 and J is TRBJ1-4, with no clear D. Sequenced input: CD4+ T cells from blood. This receptor was identified in a man aged 50-60 years in good health. Here the CDR3 reads CATSSSKAEGEKLFF. CDR3 nucleotide sequence: TGTGCCACCAGCTCTTCGAAGGCTGAGGGTGAAAAACTGTTTTTT.